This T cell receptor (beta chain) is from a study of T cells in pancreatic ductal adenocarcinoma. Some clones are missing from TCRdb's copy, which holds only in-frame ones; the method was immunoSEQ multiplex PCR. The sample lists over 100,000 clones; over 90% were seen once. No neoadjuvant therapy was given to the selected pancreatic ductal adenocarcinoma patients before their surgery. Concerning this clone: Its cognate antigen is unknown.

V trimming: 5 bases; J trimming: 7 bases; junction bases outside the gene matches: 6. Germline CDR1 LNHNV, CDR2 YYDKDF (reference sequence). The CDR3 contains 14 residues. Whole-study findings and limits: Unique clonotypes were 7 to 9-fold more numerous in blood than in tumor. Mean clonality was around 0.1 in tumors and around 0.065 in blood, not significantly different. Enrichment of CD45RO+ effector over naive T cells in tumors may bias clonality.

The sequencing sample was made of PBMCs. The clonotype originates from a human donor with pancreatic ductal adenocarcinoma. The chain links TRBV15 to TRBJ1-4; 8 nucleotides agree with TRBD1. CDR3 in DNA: TGTGCCACCAGCCGCGACAGGGGTTTTGAAAAACTGTTTTTT. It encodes CATSRDRGFEKLFF. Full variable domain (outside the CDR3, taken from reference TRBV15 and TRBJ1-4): DAMVIQNPRYQVTQFGKPVTLSCSQTLNHNVMYWYQQKSSQAPKLLFHYYDKDFNNEADTPDNFQSRRPNTSFCFLDIRSPGLGDTAMYLCATSRDRGFEKLFFGSGTQLSVL.